The clone carrying this T cell receptor (beta chain) came up once. In the original analysis: The authors estimated nucleated cell counts from reference gene primer amplification. Profiled with immunoSEQ multiplex PCR; TCRdb holds only in-frame clones, not every one. The DNA was the basis for D and trimming; V, J and clone size are from that table. The sample includes about 140,000 clones, about 90% seen only once; the top ten take 1.5% to 1.9%. The source of the sample is a study of blood T cell repertoires in COVID-19. Study-level background: Researchers got acute and convalescent COVID-19 samples from the United States, Italy and Spain. T cells, B-cell-depleted T cells, or PBMCs supplied cDNA or gDNA.

Germline V gene lookup returns CDR1 SGHAT and CDR2 FQNNGV. V lost 3 bases to trimming and J lost 1 base; unmatched junction nucleotides: 1. The CDR3 consists of 14 residues. This TCR came from a woman aged 55-70 years with acute or convalescent COVID-19. The chain is built from TRBV11-2 and TRBJ1-1, with 8 bases aligning to TRBD1. Sequenced: peripheral blood. CDR3 sequence (DNA): TGTGCCAGCAGCTTCGGACAGGGGAACACTGAAGCTTTCTTT. Protein: CASSFGQGNTEAFF.